The 5 T cell receptor beta chains presented below share a single source sample, sequenced in a study of blood T cell repertoires in COVID-19. Generated by immunoSEQ multiplex PCR, the TCRdb table keeps only in-frame clones and is missing some. The sample lists about 270,000 clones, 85% to 95% occurring once. Material for sequencing was PBMCs or T cells enriched from blood (not recorded which). Every receptor here comes from a man in his forties who had been exposed to COVID-19.

The J gene is TRBJ2-7, the V gene TRBV27; no clear D gene. V lost 1 base to trimming and J lost 4 bases, with 14 bases between them. The CDR3 is 15 residues long. The V gene's germline CDR1 is MNHEY and CDR2 SMNVEV (reference sequence). Written as DNA, the CDR3 is TGTGCCAGCAGTTTATACTCTAGTTGGTTTTACGAGCAGTACTTC. It is translated as CASSLYSSWFYEQYF.

V and J are TRBV4-1 and TRBJ2-2; 7 nucleotides align to TRBD1. This CDR3 has 15 residues. After removal of 2 bases from V and 7 bases from J, the junction contained 7 bases not matched to a gene. Per germline, CDR1 MGHRA and CDR2 YSYEKL. CDR3 protein: CASSQPGQSYGELFF. CDR3 nucleotide sequence: TGCGCCAGCAGCCAACCGGGACAGAGTTACGGGGAGCTGTTTTTT.

The chain joins TRBV12-5 to TRBJ1-2, with D maybe TRBD1 (5 bases). Trimming took off 6 bases at V and 6 bases at J, with 11 bases between the two ends. Germline V gives CDR1 LGHNT, CDR2 FRNRAP. CDR3 length: 12 amino acids. The CDR3 protein is CASGRGYDGYTF. CDR3 bases: TGTGCTAGTGGGCGGGGGTATGATGGCTACACCTTC.

The CDR3: CASSLKPTGAQPQHF. The CDR3, as DNA: TGTGCCAGCAGCTTAAAGCCGACAGGGGCTCAGCCCCAGCATTTT. The J gene is TRBJ1-5, the V gene TRBV7-2; 8 nucleotides line up with TRBD1. CDR3 length: 15 amino acids. The trim removed 2 bases at V and 6 bases at J, leaving 6 bases unmatched. Germline V gives CDR1 SGHTA, CDR2 FQGNSA.

V usage is TRBV18 and J usage is TRBJ2-3, with 9 positions matching TRBD2. The germline gives CDR1 KGHSH, CDR2 LQKENI. The CDR3 has 16 amino acids. The junction had 4 bases not matched to a gene; V was cut back by 1 base and J by 2 bases. The CDR3 sequence: CASSPLSGGITDTQYF. CDR3 DNA sequence: TGTGCCAGCTCACCACTCAGCGGGGGGATCACAGATACGCAGTATTTT.